The clone carrying this T cell receptor (beta chain) turned up a few times. Its matching antigen is unknown. The CDR3 contains 11 residues. V was cut by 1 base and J by 7 bases, with 5 bases left in between. Germline V CDR1 and CDR2: SGHKS, YYEKEE (reference sequence). This sample is part of a study of CD8 T cells in ankylosing spondylitis. TCRdb recomputed calls from the 5' RACE reads with MiXCR, one row per CDR3 protein. Here the sample spans around 100,000 distinct CDR3 sequences, about 8.1% being singletons. Study outcomes and limitations: Within ankylosing spondylitis blood, a TCR beta motif made up of eight or nine highly homologous variants appeared to be characteristic.

The chain combines TRBV5-5 with TRBJ1-2; D is unclear. This sequence originates from a male donor with ankylosing spondylitis. Material for sequencing was blood, either unsorted or a sorted T cell fraction (not recorded which). CDR3 nucleotide sequence: TGTGCCAGCAGCTTGTTTGGTGGCTACACCTTC. Its translation: CASSLFGGYTF.